The next 8 T cell receptor beta chains were all read from a single sample in a study of blood T cell repertoires in COVID-19. Produced via immunoSEQ multiplex PCR; TCRdb's table is partial and in-frame only. The sample contains some 110,000 clones, about four fifths of which appear only once. Sequences were obtained from peripheral blood. These receptors came from a woman aged 60-75 years with acute or convalescent COVID-19.

The chain has TRBV29-1 and TRBJ2-7, with 13 bases fitting TRBD2. Trimming removed 4 bases from V and 3 bases from J; junction bases left unmatched: 3. CDR3 length equals 14 residues. Germline CDR1 SQVTM, CDR2 ANQGSEA. CDR3 DNA sequence: TGCAGCGTTGCGACTAGCGGGGGGAGCTACGAGCAGTACTTC. Amino acid sequence: CSVATSGGSYEQYF.

The gene calls are TRBV6-5 and TRBJ1-1, with D possibly being TRBD1 (5 bases). Trimming shortened V by 7 bases and J by 3 bases, and 15 bases separated the two germline ends. CDR3 length: 14 residues. CDR1 MNHEY and CDR2 SVGAGI come from the germline V gene. CDR3 in DNA: TGTGCCAGCACTAAACCCGGAGGGGACACTGAAGCTTTCTTT. As protein: CASTKPGGDTEAFF.

The chain couples TRBV7-9 to TRBJ2-7; 9 nucleotides align to TRBD1. Germline values: CDR1 SEHNR, CDR2 FQNEAQ (reference sequence). CDR3 length: 15 amino acids. After removal of 4 bases from V and 3 bases from J, the junction contained 7 bases not matched to a gene. CDR3 loop: CASSSPTGQGYEQYF. CDR3 in DNA: TGTGCCAGCAGCTCACCTACGGGACAGGGCTACGAGCAGTACTTC.

The chain joins TRBV5-4 to TRBJ1-2; TRBD1 aligns across 9 bases. This CDR3 region has 16 residues. With V trimmed by 0 bases and J by 2 bases, 5 bases remained unmatched. CDR1 is SGHNT, CDR2 YYREEE, per germline (reference sequence). Here the CDR3 DNA reads TGTGCCAGCAGCTTGGCCGGGGGACAGGGAAACTATGGCTACACCTTC. It is translated as CASSLAGGQGNYGYTF.

The chain links TRBV2 to TRBJ2-1; the match to TRBD2 covers 8 bases. CDR1 and CDR2 (germline): SNHLY, FYNNEI. J lost 7 bases, V lost 8 bases, and 7 bases had no gene match. The CDR3 has 13 residues. CDR3 protein: CASDGGLVNEQFF. The CDR3 bases are TGTGCCAGCGATGGGGGACTAGTGAATGAGCAGTTCTTC.

The chain couples TRBV7-3 to TRBJ2-1; TRBD1 matches at 7 bases. Germline CDR1 is SGHTA and CDR2 is FQGTGA. With V trimmed by 4 bases and J by 8 bases, 11 bases remained unmatched. The CDR3 has 15 amino acids. In nucleotides, the CDR3 is TGTGCCAGCAGCTCTCAGGACAGGTCTTTCGATGAGCAGTTCTTC. Translation gives CASSSQDRSFDEQFF.

This clone was detected a few times. The gene calls are TRBV7-9 and TRBJ1-3; the D is unclear. V was pared by 6 bases and J by 2 bases, with 11 bases between. Per the germline V gene, CDR1 is SEHNR and CDR2 is FQNEAQ (reference sequence). The CDR3 runs to 14 residues. The CDR3 region has the DNA TGTGCCAGCAGGACCGGGGTGGCTGGAAACACCATATATTTT. This encodes CASRTGVAGNTIYF.

The rearrangement uses TRBV6-4 and TRBJ2-1; 8 nucleotides align to TRBD1. In germline, CDR1 is MRHNA, CDR2 SNTAGT. V lost 2 bases and J lost 7; bases outside the gene matches: 7. The CDR3 spans 15 residues. The CDR3 reads CASSDPRTGPNEQFF. The CDR3 DNA is TGTGCCAGCAGTGACCCGAGGACAGGGCCGAATGAGCAGTTCTTC.